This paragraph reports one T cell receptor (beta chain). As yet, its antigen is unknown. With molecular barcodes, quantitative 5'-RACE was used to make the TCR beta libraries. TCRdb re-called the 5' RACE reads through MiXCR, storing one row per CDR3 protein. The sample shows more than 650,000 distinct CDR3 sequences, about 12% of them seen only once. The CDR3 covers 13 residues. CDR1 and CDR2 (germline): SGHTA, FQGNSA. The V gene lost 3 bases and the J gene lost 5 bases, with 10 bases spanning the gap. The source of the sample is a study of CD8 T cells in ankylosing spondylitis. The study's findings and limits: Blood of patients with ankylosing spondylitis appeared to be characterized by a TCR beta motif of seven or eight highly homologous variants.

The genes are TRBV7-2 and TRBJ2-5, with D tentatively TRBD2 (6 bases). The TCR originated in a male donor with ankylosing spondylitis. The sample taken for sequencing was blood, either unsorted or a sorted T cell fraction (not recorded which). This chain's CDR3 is CASSFERAETQYF. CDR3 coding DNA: TGTGCCAGCAGCTTTGAGCGGGCGGAGACCCAGTACTTC.